The 2 T cell receptor beta chains in this list originate from one sample, sequenced in a study of blood T cells in healthy people across ages. Through a sample-barcoded 5' primer and a J-beta primer mix, a second PCR was run for roughly 7 to 11 cycles. TCRdb used MiXCR to reprocess the 5' RACE reads, holding one entry per CDR3 protein. The sample consists of a few hundred thousand distinct CDR3 sequences, about 27% of them appearing once. These same records also appear under a second study, on T cells of mothers and their children.

Sequencing was performed on blood. The receptors here all came from a boy younger than 10 in good health.

This chain uses TRBV9 with TRBJ2-4; D not resolved. Germline V gene lookup returns CDR1 SGDLS and CDR2 YYNGEE. The CDR3 loop spans 18 amino acids. The V gene lost 3 bases and the J gene lost 1 base, with 20 bases spanning the gap. The CDR3 coding sequence is TGTGCCAGCAGCGAATCAGCGTCCACGGAACCGGCCAAAAACATTCAGTACTTC. Protein: CASSESASTEPAKNIQYF.

J is TRBJ2-7 and V is TRBV29-1; D possibly corresponds to TRBD1 (5 bases). CDR1 is SQVTM, CDR2 ANQGSEA, per germline. This CDR3 is built from 13 residues. The V gene lost 0 bases and the J gene lost 5 bases, with 11 bases spanning the gap. CDR3 bases: TGCAGCGTTGAAGATAGACAGCTGGACGAGCAGTACTTC. Translated: CSVEDRQLDEQYF.